This section outlines one T cell receptor (beta chain) sequence together with its context. Its antigen is undetermined. Regarding donors, all were healthy bone marrow donors. This CDR3 is built from 14 residues. The germline V gene has CDR1 GTSNPN and CDR2 SVGIG (reference sequence). V lost 4 bases and J lost 0, with 10 bases in between. The PCR used 60 Vbeta and 13 Jbeta primers. In the original analysis: Later analysis identified tens of millions of unique TCR beta chains, some 10 million shared. The assay was immunoSEQ multiplex PCR, and TCRdb's table has in-frame clones only and misses some. The V and J calls and the clone size are those of that table, but D and trimming were determined from the DNA. This table holds some 130,000 clones, about 76% found once. The source of the sample is a study of cytomegalovirus exposure and HLA in healthy donors. Overall study context: Among about 400 genotyped donors, around 77% fell in the Caucasian-associated ancestry cluster.

General study findings and limits: Looking again later, the authors saw that most CMV-associated TCR beta chains seemed HLA-restricted.

The sample consisted of PBMCs. The sequence derives from a man younger than 35 in good health and CMV-seronegative. V gene TRBV30 combines with J gene TRBJ2-1; D is undetermined. DNA of the CDR3: TGTGCCTGGACTCCTGAGAGCTCCTACAATGAGCAGTTCTTC. Amino acid sequence: CAWTPESSYNEQFF.